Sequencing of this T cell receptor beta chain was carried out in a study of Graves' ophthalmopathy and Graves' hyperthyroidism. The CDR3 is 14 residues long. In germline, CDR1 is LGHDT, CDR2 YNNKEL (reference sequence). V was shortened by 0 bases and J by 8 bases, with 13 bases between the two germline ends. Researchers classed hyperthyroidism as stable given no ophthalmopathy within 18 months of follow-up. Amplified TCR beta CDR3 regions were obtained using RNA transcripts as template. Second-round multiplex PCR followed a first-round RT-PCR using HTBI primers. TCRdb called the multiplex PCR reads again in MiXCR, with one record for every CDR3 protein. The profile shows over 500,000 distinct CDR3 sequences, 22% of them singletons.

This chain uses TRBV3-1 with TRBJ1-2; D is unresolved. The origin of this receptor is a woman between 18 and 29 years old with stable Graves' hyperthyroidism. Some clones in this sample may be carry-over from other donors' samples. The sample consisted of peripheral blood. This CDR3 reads CASSQDIGLNGYTF. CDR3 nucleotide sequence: TGTGCCAGCAGCCAAGACATCGGACTAAACGGCTACACCTTC.